Shown below are 22 T cell receptor beta chains from a single sample sequenced in a study of blood T cell repertoires in COVID-19. Profiled with immunoSEQ multiplex PCR; TCRdb holds only in-frame clones, not every one. The data contain about 89,000 clones, around three quarters of them singletons. The sequenced material came from peripheral blood. The source of these receptors is a woman at least 80 years old with acute or convalescent COVID-19.

V is TRBV19 and J is TRBJ1-5, with 8 bases aligning to TRBD1. CDR1 and CDR2 (germline): LNHDA, SQIVND (reference sequence). The ends lost 8 bases at V and 7 bases at J; junction bases unmatched: 7. This CDR3 has 13 amino acids. DNA for the CDR3: TGTGCCAGTTCTCAGGGGGCTGGGCAGCCCCAGCATTTT. As protein: CASSQGAGQPQHF.

The rearrangement joins TRBV2 to TRBJ1-6; D is unclear. CDR1 and CDR2 from the germline V gene are SNHLY and FYNNEI. V dropped 5 bases and J dropped 0 bases, with 8 bases sitting between them. The CDR3 runs 15 residues. CDR3 residues: CASSPGHSYNSPLHF. Written as DNA, the CDR3 is TGTGCCAGCAGTCCGGGTCACTCCTATAATTCACCCCTCCACTTT.

The chain employs TRBV7-6 and TRBJ1-1, with a tentative D call TRBD1 (5 bases). This CDR3 is 14 amino acids long. V lost 5 bases and J 4 bases, leaving 14 bases between the germline ends. The germline CDR1 and CDR2 sequences are SGHVS and FNYEAQ. CDR3 region: CASSPGGRGTEAFF. CDR3 nucleotides: TGTGCCAGCAGCCCCGGGGGGAGAGGCACTGAAGCTTTCTTT.

The chain recombines TRBV30 with TRBJ2-2; the match to TRBD1 covers 8 bases. The J segment lost 6 bases and the V segment lost 3 bases, leaving 12 bases of the junction unmatched. The germline V gene has CDR1 GTSNPN and CDR2 SVGIG (reference sequence). This CDR3 is built from 16 residues. For the CDR3, the DNA is TGTGCCTGGAGAGCAGACAGGGGCAGGATTCCCGGGGAGCTGTTTTTT. Translation gives CAWRADRGRIPGELFF.

In its sample, this clone was seen a few times. The CDR3 DNA is TGTGCCAGCAGCCGGGGTTATGGGCAGTATTTT. It specifies CASSRGYGQYF. This chain joins TRBV11-3 and TRBJ2-3, with TRBD2 as a possible D gene (5 bases). The V gene's germline CDR1 is SGHNT and CDR2 YENEEA. The V gene lost 5 bases and the J gene lost 11 bases, with 11 bases spanning the gap. CDR3 length: 11 amino acids. Together with reference TRBV11-3 and TRBJ2-3, the CDR3 gives the full variable domain: EAGVVQSPRYKIIEKKQPVAFWCNPISGHNTLYWYLQNLGQGPELLIRYENEEAVDDSQLPKDRFSAERLKGVDSTLKIQPAELGDSAVYLCASSRGYGQYFGPGTRLTVL.

This clone was observed a few times. This rearrangement joins TRBV11-2 to TRBJ2-5; tentative D call: TRBD2 (6 bases). Germline CDR1 and CDR2: SGHAT and FQNNGV. The length of the CDR3 is 16 residues. Deletions cut 5 bases from V and 1 base from J, with 17 bases between. This CDR3 reads CASSASRASAQETQYF. The CDR3 coding sequence is TGTGCCAGCAGCGCCTCCCGGGCTAGCGCCCAAGAGACCCAGTACTTC.

There are a few counts of this clone. The gene calls are TRBV19 and TRBJ2-7, with TRBD1 matching 9 bases. Trimming at V came to 4 bases and at J to 6 bases, leaving 13 bases not matched to a gene. The germline V gene encodes CDR1 LNHDA and CDR2 SQIVND (reference sequence). The CDR3 extends over 16 amino acids. CDR3 coding DNA: TGTGCCAGTAGTACCCCCACACAGGGGGCAAAGTTCGAGCAGTACTTC. It is translated as CASSTPTQGAKFEQYF.

The chain combines TRBV7-2 with TRBJ2-1; TRBD1 might be the D (6 bases). The CDR3 is made up of 16 amino acids. Germline CDR1 reads SGHTA; CDR2 reads FQGNSA. Trimming cost V 3 bases and J 7 bases, with 19 bases left between them. CDR3 in DNA: TGTGCCAGCAGCTTCAGGGGTTTGAGGACTTTAAATGAGCAGTTCTTC. Its protein product is CASSFRGLRTLNEQFF.

The CDR3: CASSPNGEDIQYF. The DNA of the CDR3 is TGTGCCAGCTCACCAAATGGAGAGGACATTCAGTACTTC. The rearrangement joins TRBV18 to TRBJ2-4; D unresolved. The CDR3 extends over 13 amino acids. Deletions cut 2 bases from V and 8 bases from J, with 10 bases between. CDR1 and CDR2 from the germline V gene are KGHSH and LQKENI.

The chain couples TRBV5-4 to TRBJ2-7; D ambiguous. Germline loops: CDR1 SGHNT, CDR2 YYREEE (reference sequence). The CDR3 totals 13 residues. Trimming took off 1 base at V and 4 bases at J, with 9 bases between the two ends. The CDR3 bases are TGTGCCAGCAGCTTGCTAGGCAATTACGAGCAGTACTTC. This codes for CASSLLGNYEQYF.

The V gene is TRBV4-1, the J gene TRBJ2-3, with 11 positions matching TRBD1. The CDR3 has 15 amino acids. Germline assignment: CDR1 MGHRA and CDR2 YSYEKL. Unmatched junction bases numbered 6, after V lost 4 bases and J lost 6 bases. The CDR3 region has the DNA TGCGCCAGCAGCCCCCGGGACAGGGGGTTGGATACGCAGTATTTT. Protein sequence: CASSPRDRGLDTQYF.

V and J are TRBV27 and TRBJ1-1; D uncertain. The V end was cut by 7 bases, the J end by 1 base, with 16 bases between. This CDR3 has 15 residues. Germline V CDR1 and CDR2: MNHEY, SMNVEV (reference sequence). The CDR3 DNA is TGTGCCAGCAACAAAGGGTGGGCGGGGAACACTGAAGCTTTCTTT. Translating it yields CASNKGWAGNTEAFF.

The count of this clone is one. The chain couples TRBV30 to TRBJ2-7; 10 bases are a match to TRBD1. The germline CDR1 and CDR2 sequences are GTSNPN and SVGIG (reference sequence). Trimming removed 3 bases from V and 6 bases from J; junction bases left unmatched: 8. CDR3 size: 14 residues. In DNA form, the CDR3 reads TGTGCCTGGAGGGCACCGGACAGGGGGGCCGAGCAGTACTTC. This translates into CAWRAPDRGAEQYF.

The chain combines TRBV5-1 with TRBJ1-2, with 7 bases that match TRBD1. Trimming cost V 0 bases and J 1 base; bases outside gene matches: 0. The CDR3 consists of 14 residues. Looked up from germline, CDR1 is SGHRS and CDR2 is YFSETQ. DNA for the CDR3: TGCGCCAGCAGCTTGGGGGACAGTAACTATGGCTACACCTTC. Translating gives CASSLGDSNYGYTF.

V usage is TRBV12-3 or TRBV12-4 and J usage is TRBJ1-1, with TRBD1 as a possible D gene (5 bases). This CDR3 region has 13 residues. Trimming took 6 bases from V and 11 from J, leaving 19 bases between them. The chain's CDR3 is CASRRDSSWGAFF. As DNA, the CDR3 is TGTGCCAGCAGGCGGGATTCTAGCTGGGGGGCTTTCTTT.

V and J are TRBV2 and TRBJ2-3, with 7 bases identical to TRBD2. With V trimmed by 3 bases and J by 14 bases, 5 bases remained unmatched. The CDR3 extends over 11 amino acids. Germline V CDR1 and CDR2: SNHLY, FYNNEI. CDR3 region: CASSEGEGTYF. The DNA for the CDR3 is TGTGCCAGCAGTGAGGGGGAGGGGACGTATTTT. The full variable domain, completed using reference TRBV2 and TRBJ2-3, is EPEVTQTPSHQVTQMGQEVILRCVPISNHLYFYWYRQILGQKVEFLVSFYNNEISEKSEIFDDQFSVERPDGSNFTLKIRSTKLEDSAMYFCASSEGEGTYFGPGTRLTVL.

The J gene is TRBJ2-7, the V gene TRBV9; tentative D call: TRBD1 (5 bases). The CDR3 has 14 amino acids. V gave up 0 bases and J gave up 7 bases, with 14 bases separating them. Germline V gene data show CDR1 as SGDLS and CDR2 as YYNGEE. The CDR3 DNA sequence: TGTGCCAGCAGCGTAGGAGGCAGGGTGGGAGAGCAGTACTTC. This codes for CASSVGGRVGEQYF.

The chain links TRBV3-1 (or the pseudogene TRBV3-2) to TRBJ2-1; 8 bases are shared with TRBD1. The germline CDR1 and CDR2 sequences are LGHDT and YNNKEL (reference sequence). The ends lost 7 bases at V and 0 bases at J; junction bases unmatched: 5. This CDR3 is 15 amino acids long. In nucleotides, the CDR3 is TGTGCCAGCAAACCTACAGGGGGCTCCTACAATGAGCAGTTCTTC. Protein sequence: CASKPTGGSYNEQFF.

This sequence joins TRBV1 and TRBJ2-5; TRBD2 reflects the table's D call only, with no check against the DNA. TRBV1 is an annotated pseudogene. The CDR3 has 15 amino acids. The CDR3 reads CTSSQNGGAEETQYF. The DNA of the CDR3 is TGCACCAGCAGCCAAAACGGGGGGGCGGAGGAGACCCAGTACTTC.

The CDR3 is CASSLGTATDTQYF. For the CDR3, the DNA is TGCGCCAGCAGCCTCGGGACAGCAACAGATACGCAGTATTTT. This chain uses TRBV4-1 with TRBJ2-3; 7 nucleotides line up with TRBD1. After removal of 4 bases from V and 3 bases from J, the junction contained 4 bases not matched to a gene. CDR3 length: 14 residues. The V gene's germline CDR1 is MGHRA and CDR2 YSYEKL.

This chain uses TRBV5-5 with TRBJ2-1; 11 nucleotides line up with TRBD2. After removal of 2 bases from V and 5 bases from J, the junction contained 9 bases not matched to a gene. Per the germline V gene, CDR1 is SGHKS and CDR2 is YYEKEE (reference sequence). This CDR3 spans 17 amino acids. The chain's CDR3 is CASSFARLAGWNNEQFF. In DNA form, the CDR3 reads TGTGCCAGCAGCTTCGCCAGACTAGCGGGGTGGAACAATGAGCAGTTCTTC.

V usage is TRBV20-1 and J usage is TRBJ2-3; D remains ambiguous. This CDR3 has 10 amino acids. CDR1 is DFQATT, CDR2 SNEGSKA, per germline (reference sequence). Trimming removed 3 bases from V and 12 bases from J, with 10 bases in between. Here the CDR3 reads CSASVLSQYF. As DNA, the CDR3 is TGCAGTGCTAGCGTCCTATCACAGTATTTT.